The 10 T cell receptor beta chains reported below all come from one sample, sequenced in a study of blood T cell repertoires in COVID-19. Using immunoSEQ multiplex PCR, the repertoire was profiled, and TCRdb retains in-frame clones only, with some absent. This sample has under 250,000 clones, with roughly four fifths found just once. Material for sequencing was peripheral blood. The receptors were sampled from a woman between 40 and 55 years old with acute or convalescent COVID-19.

The chain joins TRBV3-1 (or the pseudogene TRBV3-2) to TRBJ1-4; D is ambiguous. The V and J ends lost 5 bases and 0 bases respectively, with 7 bases between them. Germline assignment: CDR1 LGHDT and CDR2 YNNKEL (reference sequence). The CDR3 sequence is 14 residues long. As DNA, the CDR3 is TGTGCCAGCAGCATACAGTCAACTAATGAAAAACTGTTTTTT. It codes for CASSIQSTNEKLFF.

CDR3 sequence: CASSTTSGTTDTQYF. CDR3 nucleotides: TGTGCCAGCAGCACGACTAGCGGGACAACAGATACGCAGTATTTT. This chain links TRBV5-4 with TRBJ2-3; 11 positions match TRBD2. This CDR3 spans 15 amino acids. The germline V gene encodes CDR1 SGHNT and CDR2 YYREEE (reference sequence). V lost 4 bases to trimming and J lost 3 bases; unmatched junction nucleotides: 4.

The CDR3 coding sequence is TGTGCCAGCAGTTTGGGGCGCACAGATACGCAGTATTTT. This gives the protein CASSLGRTDTQYF. V and J are TRBV12-3 or TRBV12-4 and TRBJ2-3; D might be TRBD1 (5 bases). The V gene lost 3 bases and the J gene lost 1 base, with 5 bases spanning the gap. CDR3 length: 13 residues.

V and J are TRBV5-1 and TRBJ1-2; 7 nucleotides match TRBD1. The CDR3 has 13 amino acids. In germline, CDR1 is SGHRS, CDR2 YFSETQ. Unmatched junction bases numbered 7, after V lost 1 base and J lost 10 bases. CDR3 bases: TGCGCCAGCAGCTTGATCACAGGGGAGGACTACACCTTC. As protein: CASSLITGEDYTF. The full variable domain, completed using reference TRBV5-1 and TRBJ1-2, is KAGVTQTPRYLIKTRGQQVTLSCSPISGHRSVSWYQQTPGQGLQFLFEYFSETQRNKGNFPGRFSGRQFSNSRSEMNVSTLELGDSALYLCASSLITGEDYTFGSGTRLTVV.

The rearrangement links TRBV5-1 to TRBJ1-1; D is ambiguous. Germline lookup yields CDR1 SGHRS and CDR2 YFSETQ. The CDR3 is 14 residues long. V gave up 0 bases and J gave up 7 bases, with 13 bases separating them. CDR3 nucleotides: TGCGCCAGCAGCTTGGCCGGAGGGTACAGTGAAGCTTTCTTT. Amino acids: CASSLAGGYSEAFF.

This clone was recorded only once. J is TRBJ1-5 and V is TRBV15; 10 bases fit TRBD1. Trimming cost V 0 bases and J 8 bases; bases outside gene matches: 4. The CDR3 consists of 15 residues. The germline V gene encodes CDR1 LNHNV and CDR2 YYDKDF (reference sequence). CDR3 region: CATSREGTGDEPQHF. The CDR3 DNA is TGTGCCACCAGCAGAGAAGGGACAGGGGATGAGCCCCAGCATTTT. Supplemented by reference TRBV15 and TRBJ1-5, the full variable domain reads DAMVIQNPRYQVTQFGKPVTLSCSQTLNHNVMYWYQQKSSQAPKLLFHYYDKDFNNEADTPDNFQSRRPNTSFCFLDIRSPGLGDTAMYLCATSREGTGDEPQHFGDGTRLSIL.

V is TRBV4-3 and J is TRBJ2-1; tentative D call: TRBD2 (5 bases). The CDR3 sequence is 16 residues long. CDR1 is LGHNA, CDR2 YSLEER, per germline. The V and J ends lost 2 bases and 0 bases respectively, with 11 bases between them. As DNA, the CDR3 is TGCGCCAGCAGCCAACAAGCGGAGAGCTCCTACAATGAGCAGTTCTTC. Residues: CASSQQAESSYNEQFF.

The V and J genes are TRBV11-2 and TRBJ2-3; TRBD2 matches 12 bases. There are 16 residues in the CDR3. V was pared by 2 bases and J by 6 bases, with 6 bases of the junction left unmatched. Looked up from germline, CDR1 is SGHAT and CDR2 is FQNNGV. The CDR3 DNA follows: TGTGCCAGCAGCTTATCTAGCGGGAGGGCCCCCGATACGCAGTATTTT. It codes for CASSLSSGRAPDTQYF.

This clone was found a few times. V is TRBV6-1 and J is TRBJ1-1; tentative D call: TRBD1 (5 bases). This CDR3 comprises 15 residues. The germline V gene encodes CDR1 MNHNS and CDR2 SASEGT. Trimming removed 1 base from V and 1 base from J, with 10 bases in between. The CDR3 loop reads CASSEGRGQNTEAFF. In DNA, the CDR3 is TGTGCCAGCAGTGAAGGGCGCGGACAGAACACTGAAGCTTTCTTT.

This chain links TRBV27 with TRBJ1-1; 10 bases align to TRBD1. Germline values: CDR1 MNHEY, CDR2 SMNVEV (reference sequence). This CDR3 is built from 16 residues. Trimming at V came to 6 bases and at J to 8 bases, leaving 15 bases not matched to a gene. For the CDR3, the DNA is TGTGCCAGCAGAAGACAGGGGGCAGGAGGAGGGTGGGAAGCTTTCTTT. It is translated as CASRRQGAGGGWEAFF.